These 2 T cell receptor beta chains share one sample of origin, sequenced in a study of blood T cell repertoires in COVID-19. Measured with immunoSEQ multiplex PCR; TCRdb has only the in-frame clones, and not every one. Among 30,000 to 40,000 clones listed, more than 80% were seen once. Sequenced material: peripheral blood. Receptors originate from a man in his sixties with active or convalescent COVID-19.

This chain connects TRBV10-3 to TRBJ1-2; TRBD1 matches at 8 bases. After removal of 2 bases from V and 4 bases from J, the junction contained 3 bases not matched to a gene. Germline CDR1 ENHRY, CDR2 SYGVKD. The CDR3 consists of 14 residues. The CDR3 reads CAISEGQGVYGYTF. The CDR3 coding sequence is TGTGCCATCAGTGAGGGACAGGGAGTCTATGGCTACACCTTC.

This chain uses TRBV7-2 with TRBJ1-5; D gene ambiguous. The CDR3 is 14 residues long. V was clipped by 5 bases and J by 1 base, with 9 bases between them. Germline V gene sequence: CDR1 SGHTA, CDR2 FQGNSA. The CDR3 region has the DNA TGTGCCAGCAGCCCTGGGAGGAGCAATCAGCCCCAGCATTTT. Translated, it gives CASSPGRSNQPQHF.